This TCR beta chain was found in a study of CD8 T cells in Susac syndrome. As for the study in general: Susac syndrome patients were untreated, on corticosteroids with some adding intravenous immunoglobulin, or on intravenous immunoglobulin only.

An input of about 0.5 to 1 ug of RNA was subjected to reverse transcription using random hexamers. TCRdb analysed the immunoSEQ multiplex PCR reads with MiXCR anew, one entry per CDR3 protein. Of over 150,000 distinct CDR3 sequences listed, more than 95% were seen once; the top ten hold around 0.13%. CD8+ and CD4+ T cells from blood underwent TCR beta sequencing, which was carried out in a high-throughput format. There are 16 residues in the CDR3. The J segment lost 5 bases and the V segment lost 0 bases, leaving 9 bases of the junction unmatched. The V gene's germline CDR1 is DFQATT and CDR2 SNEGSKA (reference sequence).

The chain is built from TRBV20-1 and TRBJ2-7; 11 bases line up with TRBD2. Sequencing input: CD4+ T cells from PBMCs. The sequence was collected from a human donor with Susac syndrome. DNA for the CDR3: TGCAGTGCTAGAGAACCAACTAGCGGGAGCTTAGACGAGCAGTACTTC. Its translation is CSAREPTSGSLDEQYF.